This entry features one TCR beta chain sequence. Its antigen is not known. These data are taken from a study of STAT5B mutations in CD4+ large granular lymphocyte leukemia. Findings and limits, study-wide: Patient CD4-sorted repertoires looked more clonal than healthy CD4+ repertoires, even without putative leukemic clones. Top patient clones used TRBV06 genes more often: 8/27 versus 2/35 in controls.

Sequencing was at survey level. Study processing details: Lowest detectable productive clonotype frequency was 2.59 x 10-5. Method: immunoSEQ multiplex PCR; TCRdb's copy keeps in-frame clones and lacks some. V and J calls and clone size come straight from that table; D and trimming were deduced from the DNA. The sample contains just over 40,000 clones, roughly 81% of which appear only once. Trimming cost V 5 bases and J 7 bases; bases outside gene matches: 5. The CDR3 runs 12 residues. The V gene's germline CDR1 is MDHEN and CDR2 SYDVKM. The J gene is TRBJ2-7, the V gene TRBV28, with TRBD1 matching 7 bases. The sequence came from a human donor in good health. The sequenced sample consisted of CD4+ T cells from blood buffy coats. The CDR3: CASSPPDREQYF. DNA for the CDR3: TGTGCCAGCAGTCCCCCGGACAGGGAGCAGTACTTC.